Listed below are T cell receptor beta chains from one sample, sequenced in a study of T cells in Graves' hyperthyroidism and ophthalmopathy. Using its own MiXCR run on the multiplex PCR reads, TCRdb lists one record per CDR3 protein. The table has 620,000 or so distinct CDR3 sequences, roughly 14% seen once. Source material: blood. These receptor sequences come from a woman in her 50s with Graves' ophthalmopathy. Both conserved end residues are trimmed from each CDR3. The size entry is marked missing in some rows and otherwise reads once, few, many or a size class.

v_gene	j_gene	abundance	CDR3aa
TRBV6-1	TRBJ2-7	few	ASSGGTGREYEQY
TRBV5-5	TRBJ1-5	NA	ASSMDREVISNQPQH
TRBV20-1	TRBJ1-1	few	SARGSAINTEAF
TRBV20-1	TRBJ2-5	NA	SARDPITGTSGAY
TRBV6-1	TRBJ1-1	few	ASTPPNGAPF
TRBV6-6	TRBJ2-2	few	ASSYSPYTGELF
TRBV29-1	TRBJ2-5	NA	SVITGLETQY
TRBV13	TRBJ1-2	many	ASSKIDVKDGYT
TRBV5-1	TRBJ2-5	few	ASSEGTSTQETQY
TRBV28	TRBJ1-1	NA	ASSFIPLEAINTEAF
TRBV28	TRBJ2-4	NA	ASSSPYLAGGAKNIQY
TRBV27	TRBJ2-7	many	ASSLAPGGAYEQY
TRBV5-6	TRBJ1-2	few	ASSYRRSGYT
TRBV7-2	TRBJ2-3	many	ASSLRLAVRDTQY
TRBV4-2	TRBJ1-5	NA	ASSQGAGGGQPQH
TRBV30	TRBJ1-1	many	AWSPGMGEAF
TRBV28	TRBJ2-7	many	ASSSPGLNYEQY
TRBV19	TRBJ2-7	few	ATSSTSGVTYEQY
TRBV27	TRBJ1-6	many	ASRTWDREYSPLH
TRBV6-1	TRBJ2-3	many	ASSHGLAGRTDTQY
TRBV15	TRBJ2-3	few	ATSRDLLSVSTDTQY
TRBV18	TRBJ2-1	many	ASSPWTGTYNEQF
TRBV5-1	TRBJ2-7	few	ASSAWMAGGSSYEQY
TRBV6-1	TRBJ2-3	few	ASTAGIPTDTQY
TRBV6-1	TRBJ2-1	NA	ASSEIVSGLEQF
TRBV10-3	TRBJ1-4	few	ATQPQNGQTNEKLF
TRBV6-1	TRBJ2-5	few	ASRRTPALAGRQETQY
TRBV7-3	TRBJ2-7	many	ASSTLPGDEQY
TRBV7-2	TRBJ2-3	many	ASSLAPLNTQY
TRBV7-2	TRBJ2-7	many	ASSHLADLSYEQY
TRBV6-4	TRBJ2-3	few	ASSETSGRADTQY
TRBV24-1	TRBJ2-5	many	ATSDWQRGNQETQY
TRBV28	TRBJ2-3	many	ASSWDGEATDTQY
TRBV27	TRBJ1-5	many	ASSLSWGSNQPQH
TRBV5-6	TRBJ2-3	NA	ASSLWGETTADTQY
TRBV13	TRBJ2-3	many	ASSPVAGAWTSTDTQY
TRBV12-3/TRBV12-4	TRBJ2-1	NA	ASSSQSYEQF
TRBV4-2	TRBJ2-7	many	ASSQRLAGGLAYEQY
TRBV29-1	TRBJ2-1	many	SVAVLVGLHEQF
TRBV12-3/TRBV12-4	TRBJ1-5	many	ASSRGRRGNQPQH
TRBV10-3	TRBJ1-4	few	AISESWRQGEAGKLF
TRBV5-6	TRBJ1-5	NA	ASSSFLDQPQH
TRBV11-3	TRBJ2-1	many	ASSPLGYEQF
TRBV7-6	TRBJ2-1	many	ASSAELGTNEQF
TRBV7-8	TRBJ2-7	few	ASSLSAGGVYEQY